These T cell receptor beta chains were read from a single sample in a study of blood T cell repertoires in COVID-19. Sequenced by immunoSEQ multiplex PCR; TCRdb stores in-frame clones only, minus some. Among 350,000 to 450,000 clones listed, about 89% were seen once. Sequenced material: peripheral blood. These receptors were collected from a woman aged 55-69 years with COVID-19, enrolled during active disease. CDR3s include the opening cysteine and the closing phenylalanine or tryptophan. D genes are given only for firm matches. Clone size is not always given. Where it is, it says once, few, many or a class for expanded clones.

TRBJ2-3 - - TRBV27 TGTGCCAGCAGTTACAGCAGGGGTGCAGATACGCAGTATTTT CASSYSRGADTQYF
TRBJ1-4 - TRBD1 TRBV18 TGTGCCAGCTCACCACCGGGACAGGGGAACGAAAAACTGTTTTTT CASSPPGQGNEKLFF
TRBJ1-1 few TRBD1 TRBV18 TGTGCCAGCTCACGAGGACAGGGGATTAACACTGAAGCTTTCTTT CASSRGQGINTEAFF
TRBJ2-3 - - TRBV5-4 TGTGCCAGCACCTCGCGGGGTAGGGGCACAGATACGCAGTATTTT CASTSRGRGTDTQYF
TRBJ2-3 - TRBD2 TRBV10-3 TGTGCCATCAAGGCTAGCGGGGGGGCCAAAAATACGCAGTATTTT CAIKASGGAKNTQYF
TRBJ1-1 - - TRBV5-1 TGCGCCAGCAGCTCCCGGGGTTGGATGAACACTGAAGCTTTCTTT CASSSRGWMNTEAFF
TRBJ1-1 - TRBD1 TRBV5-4 TGTGCCAGCAGCTTAAAGGCAGGGGGCTTTGGGAACACTGAAGCTTTCTTT CASSLKAGGFGNTEAFF
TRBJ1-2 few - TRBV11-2 TGTGCCAGCAGGCGAGAACAGGGTGAGATCGAAGGCTACACCTTC CASRREQGEIEGYTF
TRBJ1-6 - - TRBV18 TGTGCCAGCTCACCGCTGGCGGAATATTCACCCCTCCACTTT CASSPLAEYSPLHF
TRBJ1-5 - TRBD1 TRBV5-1 TGCGCCAGCAGCGCCACAGGGGATAGCAATCAGCCCCAGCATTTT CASSATGDSNQPQHF
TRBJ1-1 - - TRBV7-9 TGTGCCAGCAGCCGGGGAAGAACGGGCACTGAAGCTTTCTTT CASSRGRTGTEAFF
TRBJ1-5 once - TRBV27 TGTGCCAGCAGTTTTATGAACGGGAATCAGCCCCAGCATTTT CASSFMNGNQPQHF
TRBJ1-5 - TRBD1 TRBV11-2 TGTGCCAGCAGCGCGGGACAGGGGAGGGTTCAGCCCCAGCATTTT CASSAGQGRVQPQHF
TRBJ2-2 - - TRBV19 TGTGCCAGTAGTTGGGGCCCAACGAGCACCGGGGAGCTGTTTTTT CASSWGPTSTGELFF
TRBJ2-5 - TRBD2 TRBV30 TGTGCCTGGAGTGTACTCGGGACTAGCGGGGCTCAGACCCAGTACTTC CAWSVLGTSGAQTQYF
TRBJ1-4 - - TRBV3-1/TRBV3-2 TGTGCCAGCAGCTCCCTGGCGGCCCAGTCCCTGTTTTTT CASSSLAAQSLFF
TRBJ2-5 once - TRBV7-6 TGTGCCAGCACTCTCCAACAGGACCTCCAAGAGACCCAGTACTTC CASTLQQDLQETQYF
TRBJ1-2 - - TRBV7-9 TGTGCCAGCAGCCAGACAGGCCCCGCAGATGGCTACACCTTC CASSQTGPADGYTF
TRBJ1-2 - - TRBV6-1 TGTGCCAGCAGTGATAGGAGGGACGGTGGCTACACCTTC CASSDRRDGGYTF
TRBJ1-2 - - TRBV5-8 TGTGCCAGCAGCTTGGGCGCGGTAAACTATGGCTACACCTTC CASSLGAVNYGYTF
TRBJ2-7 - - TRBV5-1 TGCGCCAGCAGCCCCGGACACCTCTCCTCCTACGAGCAGTACTTC CASSPGHLSSYEQYF
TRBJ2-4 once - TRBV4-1 TGCGCCAGCAGCCAGACTGGCATTCAGTACTTC CASSQTGIQYF
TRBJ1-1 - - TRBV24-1 TGTGCCACCAGTAACAGCAGGAACACTGAAGCTTTCTTT CATSNSRNTEAFF
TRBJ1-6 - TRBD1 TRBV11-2 TGTGCCAGCAGCCTCCGACAGGGCGGGTCACCCCTCCACTTT CASSLRQGGSPLHF
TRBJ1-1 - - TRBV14 TGTGCCAGCAGCCAAGATAACAGGTGGCGATCCGGGACTGAAGCTTTCTTT CASSQDNRWRSGTEAFF
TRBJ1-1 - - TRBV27 TGTGCCAGCAGACCCTGGGCGGGGAGCACTGAAGCTTTCTTT CASRPWAGSTEAFF
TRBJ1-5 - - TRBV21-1 TGTGCCAGCTTACGTTGGGCAGGGTCTTCTTGTACTAGCAATCAGCCCCAGCATTTT CASLRWAGSSCTSNQPQHF
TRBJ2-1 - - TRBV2 TGTGCCAGCAGTGCACAGGGCAGTTCCTACAATGAGCAGTTCTTC CASSAQGSSYNEQFF
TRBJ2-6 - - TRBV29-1 TGCAGCGTTCGTAGCTCTGGGGCCAACGTCCTGACTTTC CSVRSSGANVLTF
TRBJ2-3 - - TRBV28 TGTGCCAGCAGTTCTGGACTAGATACGCAGTATTTT CASSSGLDTQYF
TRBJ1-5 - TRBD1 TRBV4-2 TGTGCCAGCAGCCTAGGACAGGGGGCATATCAGCCCCAGCATTTT CASSLGQGAYQPQHF
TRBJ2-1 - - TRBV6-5 TGTGCCAGCAGTTTTACAGGGTACAATGAGCAGTTCTTC CASSFTGYNEQFF
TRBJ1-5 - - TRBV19 TGTGCCAGTAGTTACCAGGGCAATCAGCCCCAGCATTTT CASSYQGNQPQHF
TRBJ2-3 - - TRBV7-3 TGTGCCAGCAGCTTAGACCCGACCAGGTCAGATACGCAGTATTTT CASSLDPTRSDTQYF
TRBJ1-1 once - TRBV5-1 TGCGCCAGCAGCTTAACAGGAAACACTGAAGCTTTCTTT CASSLTGNTEAFF
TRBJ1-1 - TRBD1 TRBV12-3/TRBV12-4 TGTGCCAGCAGCGCAGGGGGAACTGAAGCTTTCTTT CASSAGGTEAFF
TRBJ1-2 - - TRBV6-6 TGTGCCAGCAGTGAGACAGGCTATGGCTACACCTTC CASSETGYGYTF
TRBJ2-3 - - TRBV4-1 TGCGCCAGCAGCCAAGGTGGGGGGGCCGCAGATACGCAGTATTTT CASSQGGGAADTQYF
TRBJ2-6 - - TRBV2 TGTGCCAGCAGTGATCTCTCCCTCGGGGCCAACGTCCTGACTTTC CASSDLSLGANVLTF
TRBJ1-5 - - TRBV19 TGTGCCAGTACCACGGACAGTTTCTATCAGCCCCAGCATTTT CASTTDSFYQPQHF
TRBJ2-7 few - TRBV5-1 TGCGCCAGCAGCTTGATTGGACAGTTCTACGAGCAGTACTTC CASSLIGQFYEQYF
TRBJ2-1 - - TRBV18 TGTGCCAGCTCACCACAGGGGACACTCTACAATGAGCAGTTCTTC CASSPQGTLYNEQFF
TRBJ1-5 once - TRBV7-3 TGTGCCAGCAGCTTACAGGGATCTCAGCCCCAGCATTTT CASSLQGSQPQHF